This TCR beta chain was sequenced for a study of OX40 agonist ivuxolimab in advanced cancers. Libraries were prepared by immunoSEQ multiplex PCR; TCRdb keeps only in-frame clonotypes and omits some of them. This table holds over 75,000 clones, around 90% found once. The CDR3 has 12 amino acids. The V end was cut by 4 bases, the J end by 6 bases, with 7 bases between. Germline V gene sequence: CDR1 SGHDN, CDR2 FVKESK. The chain recombines TRBV14 with TRBJ2-1; D unclear. The receptor was isolated from an adult with an advanced solid tumor such as melanoma, head and neck, liver or kidney cancer. The specimen was CD4+ or CD8+ T cells sorted from blood, collected in a trial of the OX40 agonist ivuxolimab. CDR3 region: CASSLDFNEQFF. CDR3 nucleotides: TGTGCCAGCAGCCTTGACTTCAATGAGCAGTTCTTC. Looking up the rest from reference TRBV14 and TRBJ2-1 gives the full variable domain: EAGVTQFPSHSVIEKGQTVTLRCDPISGHDNLYWYRRVMGKEIKFLLHFVKESKQDESGMPNNRFLAERTGGTYSTLKVQPAELEDSGVYFCASSLDFNEQFFGPGTRLTVL.